This passage covers 6 T cell receptor beta chains from one sample sequenced in a study of blood T cells in healthy people across ages. A sample-barcoded 5' primer and a J-beta primer mix were used in a second PCR of roughly 6 to 11 cycles. TCRdb used MiXCR to reprocess the 5' RACE reads, holding one entry per CDR3 protein. This sample has around 1,500,000 distinct CDR3 sequences; roughly 27% occur once, and the top ten carry 7.7%. Specimen: blood. The receptors were gathered from a woman aged 30 to 39 in good health.

This clonotype was counted a few times. The chain is built from TRBV6-5 and TRBJ2-3; D not resolved. Germline loops: CDR1 MNHEY, CDR2 SVGAGI. The CDR3 spans 15 residues. V lost 0 bases and J lost 2, with 9 bases in between. CDR3 sequence reads: CASSYSQPNTDTQYF. The CDR3 DNA reads TGTGCCAGCAGTTACTCACAGCCAAACACAGATACGCAGTATTTT.

A few counts support this clonotype. The junction shows a germline mismatch at one end, possibly a read error. DNA for the CDR3: TGTGCCAGCACCCAAGAAACGAGCGGGAGGCACAATGAGCAGTTCTTC. Protein: CASTQETSGRHNEQFF. This rearrangement joins TRBV4-2 to TRBJ2-1, with TRBD2 matching 9 bases. The CDR3 spans 16 residues. Germline V CDR1 and CDR2: LGHNA, YNFKEQ.

The chain carries TRBV11-2 and TRBJ2-7; 9 bases line up with TRBD1. The V gene's germline CDR1 is SGHAT and CDR2 FQNNGV. This CDR3 spans 18 amino acids. V dropped 2 bases and J dropped 1; count of bases not matched to a gene: 12. In DNA form, the CDR3 reads TGTGCCAGCAGCTTACTAGAGCGGCACAGGGGGCAATCCTACGAGCAGTACTTC. It codes for CASSLLERHRGQSYEQYF.

This clonotype was seen ten or more times. The chain joins TRBV20-1 to TRBJ2-5, with D perhaps TRBD2 (5 bases). The CDR3 length is 13 residues. The germline V and J ends were trimmed by 6 bases and 2 bases, with 13 bases remaining between them. CDR1 and CDR2 (germline): DFQATT, SNEGSKA (reference sequence). CDR3 sequence (DNA): TGCAGTGCCAGACCCCGGGGACAAGAGACCCAGTACTTC. Its protein product is CSARPRGQETQYF.

There are many counts of this clonotype. The chain is built from TRBV29-1 and TRBJ2-7; no definite D call. Trimming took off 7 bases at V and 11 bases at J, with 24 bases between the two ends. The CDR3 sequence is 13 residues long. The germline V gene has CDR1 SQVTM and CDR2 ANQGSEA. Here the CDR3 DNA reads TGCAGCGCCAAGGCGGCAGTGGATCGTTGGGAGTACTTC. Amino acid sequence: CSAKAAVDRWEYF.

This clonotype was observed a few times. The chain joins TRBV4-3 to TRBJ2-7, with D maybe TRBD1 (6 bases). The V end was cut by 1 base, the J end by 4 bases, with 14 bases between. This CDR3 has 15 residues. Germline CDR1 LGHNA, CDR2 YSLEER. CDR3 in amino acids: CASSQAQGSGYEQYF. As DNA, the CDR3 is TGCGCCAGCAGCCAAGCACAGGGATCGGGGTACGAGCAGTACTTC.